This TCR beta chain was sequenced in a study of T cell responses to AZD1222 COVID-19 vaccine. Study-wide context: Second-dose intervals of approximately 4 or approximately 12 weeks were pooled.

Study conclusions and caveats: Reportedly, nearly half of unique spike TCRs recognized epitopes outside B.1.351/B.1.1.7 mutations. In all cases, repertoires were sampled only after the peak T cell response. Compared with day 0, the breadth and depth of the Spike-specific TCR repertoire rose significantly after two doses of AZD1222.

Sequenced by immunoSEQ multiplex PCR; TCRdb stores in-frame clones only, minus some. This sample has some 140,000 clones, with about 88% found just once. Germline-derived CDR1 and CDR2 are SGHRS and YFSETQ. The CDR3 extends over 15 amino acids. Trimming shortened V by 1 base and J by 8 bases, and 19 bases separated the two germline ends. This clone has more than one count but fewer than ten. Its antigen is still unknown. The origin of this receptor is an adult in good health. The chain employs TRBV5-1 and TRBJ2-7; D is unclear. Sequenced here: peripheral blood, sampled on day 0 of AZD1222 vaccination. CDR3: CASSLTPREVEQQYF. CDR3 sequence (DNA): TGCGCCAGCAGCTTGACCCCGAGAGAGGTTGAGCAGCAGTACTTC.